Below are 14 T cell receptor beta chains sequenced from a single sample in a study of blood T cell repertoires in COVID-19 (dated by TCRdb to about 2020). To prepare the library, the immunoSEQ multiplex PCR assay was applied. TCRdb carries this immuneACCESS record with in-frame sequences only. Its versions omit some clonotypes, under half of them owing to an unresolved V gene in the studies checked, with the rest unexplained. In all, the sample holds roughly 160,000 clones, and approximately 85% of those were seen once. Under 7.5% of the sample rests with the top ten. Sequencing input: peripheral blood. The receptors come from an elderly man with COVID-19, enrolled during active disease.

In the case of this clone: Other DNA variants within this sample encode the same CDR3. J is TRBJ1-1 and V is TRBV18; D not certain. This CDR3 is 14 amino acids long. Germline-derived CDR1 and CDR2 are KGHSH and LQKENI. The V gene lost 3 bases and the J gene lost 1 base, with 9 bases spanning the gap. The CDR3, as DNA: TGTGCCAGCTCACCTTCGAGGGAGAACACTGAAGCTTTCTTT. This translates into CASSPSRENTEAFF.

J is TRBJ2-5 and V is TRBV18; 7 bases fit TRBD1. Germline CDR1 reads KGHSH; CDR2 reads LQKENI. This CDR3 comprises 14 residues. V shed 2 bases and J 5 bases; nucleotides not matched to a gene: 5. The CDR3 spells CASSPNLGGETQYF. The CDR3 nucleotides are TGTGCCAGCTCACCAAACCTAGGGGGCGAGACCCAGTACTTC.

The gene calls are TRBV28 and TRBJ1-6; 7 positions match TRBD1. The CDR3 length is 15 residues. The ends lost 6 bases at V and 10 bases at J; junction bases unmatched: 12. From germline, CDR1 is MDHEN and CDR2 SYDVKM. CDR3 DNA sequence: TGTGCCAGCAGGCGTGCCTGGGACAGTGGCTCACCCCTCCACTTT. Amino acid sequence: CASRRAWDSGSPLHF.

This chain connects TRBV12-3 or TRBV12-4 to TRBJ1-6; TRBD1 might be the D (5 bases). This CDR3 has 13 amino acids. The V gene lost 6 bases and the J gene lost 8 bases, with 11 bases spanning the gap. The CDR3 coding sequence is TGTGCCAGCAGAGTCAGGGCCCATTCACCCCTCCACTTT. This gives the protein CASRVRAHSPLHF.

The count of this clone is one. The chain couples TRBV7-7 to TRBJ2-1; 10 nucleotides match TRBD2. Germline V gives CDR1 SSHAT, CDR2 FNYEAQ (reference sequence). There are 15 residues in the CDR3. J lost 4 bases, V lost 6 bases, and 6 bases had no gene match. The CDR3 loop is CASSSLAGDYNEQFF. In nucleotides, the CDR3 is TGTGCCAGCAGTTCCCTAGCGGGGGATTACAATGAGCAGTTCTTC.

The V gene is TRBV5-1, the J gene TRBJ2-1; TRBD1 agrees at 9 bases. Germline V lookup: CDR1 SGHRS, CDR2 YFSETQ. V was pared by 0 bases and J by 1 base, with 5 bases of the junction left unmatched. This CDR3 spans 17 amino acids. The CDR3 nucleotides are TGCGCCAGCAGCTTGGGTCCTGGACAGGGGTCCTACAATGAGCAGTTCTTC. Translating gives CASSLGPGQGSYNEQFF.

The chain has TRBV11-2 and TRBJ1-1; D uncertain. The V end lost 5 bases, the J end lost 0 bases, and 7 bases lay between the germline ends. Germline lookup yields CDR1 SGHAT and CDR2 FQNNGV. CDR3 size: 13 residues. The CDR3 DNA reads TGTGCCAGCAGCGTAGCCATGAACACTGAAGCTTTCTTT. Its protein is CASSVAMNTEAFF.

The chain recombines TRBV24-1 with TRBJ2-1; TRBD2 aligns across 9 bases. The CDR3 loop spans 16 amino acids. The germline V gene encodes CDR1 KGHDR and CDR2 SFDVKD. V gave up 4 bases and J gave up 0 bases; unmatched junction bases: 3. The CDR3 DNA reads as TGTGCCACCAGTGACTATAGCGGGAGCTCCTACAATGAGCAGTTCTTC. As protein: CATSDYSGSSYNEQFF.

This clone was recorded only once. This chain links TRBV19 with TRBJ2-2, with TRBD2 identical over 12 bases. V lost 5 bases and J lost 6; bases outside the gene matches: 4. The CDR3 runs 15 residues. CDR1 is LNHDA and CDR2 is SQIVND in the germline V gene (reference sequence). CDR3 amino acids: CASSWTSGMAGELFF. CDR3 coding DNA: TGTGCCAGTAGTTGGACTAGCGGGATGGCCGGGGAGCTGTTTTTT. Together with reference TRBV19 and TRBJ2-2, the CDR3 gives the full variable domain: DGGITQSPKYLFRKEGQNVTLSCEQNLNHDAMYWYRQDPGQGLRLIYYSQIVNDFQKGDIAEGYSVSREKKESFPLTVTSAQKNPTAFYLCASSWTSGMAGELFFGEGSRLTVL.

V and J are TRBV6-2 or TRBV6-3 and TRBJ1-2, with D possibly matching TRBD1 (6 bases). Germline assignment: CDR1 MNHEY and CDR2 SVGEGT. The CDR3 has 14 residues. Trimming took off 2 bases at V and 7 bases at J, with 14 bases between the two ends. The CDR3 DNA reads TGTGCCAGCAGTTACGCCGGGACAAGGGGTGGCTACACCTTC. Residues: CASSYAGTRGGYTF.

V and J are TRBV7-9 and TRBJ2-3, with D possibly being TRBD1 (7 bases). Germline V lookup: CDR1 SEHNR, CDR2 FQNEAQ (reference sequence). Trimming took off 6 bases at V and 2 bases at J, with 21 bases between the two ends. The CDR3 is 17 residues long. CDR3 DNA: TGTGCCAGCAGTTCCGGAGGGGACAGCCTTCTCACAGATACGCAGTATTTT. Protein product: CASSSGGDSLLTDTQYF.

J is TRBJ2-7 and V is TRBV7-2, with 8 bases identical to TRBD2. CDR1 and CDR2 (germline): SGHTA, FQGNSA. V gave up 4 bases and J gave up 2 bases; unmatched junction bases: 1. The CDR3 covers 13 residues. The CDR3 DNA follows: TGTGCCAGCAGCTCCGGGGGGGCCTACGAGCAGTACTTC. Translation: CASSSGGAYEQYF.

The chain recombines TRBV4-1 with TRBJ1-4, with 11 bases that match TRBD1. Per germline, CDR1 MGHRA and CDR2 YSYEKL. The trim removed 3 bases at V and 8 bases at J, leaving 5 bases unmatched. There are 15 residues in the CDR3. The CDR3 loop is CASSQAGTGGEKLFF. The DNA for the CDR3 is TGCGCCAGCAGCCAGGCCGGGACAGGGGGAGAAAAACTGTTTTTT.

V gene TRBV9 combines with J gene TRBJ1-2, with 8 bases aligning to TRBD1. The CDR3 contains 14 residues. Germline CDR1 and CDR2: SGDLS and YYNGEE. V shed 6 bases and J 2 bases; nucleotides not matched to a gene: 6. CDR3 region: CASTPGQGNYGYTF. The CDR3 DNA reads as TGTGCCAGCACCCCTGGACAGGGCAACTATGGCTACACCTTC.